Listed below are T cell receptor beta chains from one sample, sequenced in a study of T cell repertoires in cytomegalovirus infection. TCRdb re-analysed the reads in MiXCR, keeping a single row per CDR3 protein. The sample lists about 320,000 distinct CDR3 sequences, 9.5% seen once, with 3.5% to 4.5% in the top ten. Sequenced material: PBMCs. The receptors were gathered from a human donor in good health (CMV status not recorded). Some clones in this sample may be carry-over from other donors' samples. Both conserved end residues are part of each CDR3. A D gene is named only where the DNA matches it firmly. Size is stated for part of the rows, as once, few or many counts, or as a class when the clone is expanded.

TRBV2	.	TRBJ1-5	.	CASGRDQISNQPQHF	TGTGCCAGCGGGCGAGACCAGATTAGCAATCAGCCCCAGCATTTT
TRBV27	.	TRBJ1-1	many	CASSGTRSYTEAFF	TGTGCCAGCAGTGGGACTAGAAGCTACACTGAAGCTTTCTTT
TRBV10-3	.	TRBJ2-7	few	CAISEFRGEQYF	TGTGCCATCAGTGAGTTCCGCGGCGAGCAGTACTTC
TRBV6-2/TRBV6-3	TRBD2	TRBJ2-3	many	CASSPSEIAGGPSTDTQYF	TGTGCCAGCAGTCCCTCGGAGATAGCGGGAGGCCCTAGCACAGATACGCAGTATTTT
TRBV5-3	.	TRBJ2-7	few	CASSLDLGGDEQYF	TGTGCCAGCAGCTTGGACCTAGGGGGGGACGAGCAGTACTTC
TRBV11-2	TRBD1	TRBJ2-7	few	CASSTTTGAYHEQYF	TGTGCCAGCAGCACCACGACAGGGGCATACCACGAGCAGTACTTC
TRBV10-2	TRBD1	TRBJ2-1	few	CASSQTGWRSSYNEQFF	TGCGCCAGCAGTCAGACAGGGTGGCGGAGCTCCTACAATGAGCAGTTCTTC
TRBV7-6	.	TRBJ2-1	many	CASSPPTDPYNEQFF	TGTGCCAGCAGCCCCCCGACTGATCCCTACAATGAGCAGTTCTTC
TRBV7-2	TRBD2	TRBJ2-5	many	CASSSTPGLAVIETQYF	TGTGCCAGCAGCTCGACCCCGGGACTAGCTGTAATAGAGACCCAGTACTTC
TRBV4-3	TRBD1	TRBJ2-6	few	CASSQGLGLTGSSSGANVLTF	TGCGCCAGCAGCCAAGGTCTTGGGTTGACAGGGTCGAGCTCTGGGGCCAACGTCCTGACTTTC
TRBV7-2	TRBD2	TRBJ2-2	.	CASSASASGGARELFF	TGTGCCAGCAGCGCCAGCGCTAGCGGGGGGGCGAGGGAGCTGTTTTTT
TRBV14	TRBD1	TRBJ2-1	many	CASSQDGDRGSRFF	TGTGCCAGCAGCCAAGATGGAGACAGGGGCTCTCGGTTCTTC
TRBV19	.	TRBJ1-1	.	CASKNWGQNMNTEAFF	TGTGCCAGTAAAAATTGGGGACAAAACATGAACACTGAAGCTTTCTTT
TRBV7-3	.	TRBJ2-3	many	CASSLGRQGDTQYF	TGTGCCAGCAGCTTAGGTCGTCAAGGAGATACGCAGTATTTT
TRBV19	.	TRBJ1-1	.	CASSKAGVYTEAFF	TGTGCCAGTAGTAAGGCAGGCGTTTACACTGAAGCTTTCTTT
TRBV25-1	TRBD2	TRBJ2-1	few	CASSEASGSYNEQFF	TGTGCCAGCAGTGAAGCTAGCGGGAGCTACAATGAGCAGTTCTTC
TRBV28	TRBD1	TRBJ1-1	many	CASKTGGNTEAFF	TGTGCCAGCAAGACAGGGGGTAACACTGAAGCTTTCTTT
TRBV12-3/TRBV12-4	.	TRBJ1-2	many	CASSLRVSLANYGYTF	TGTGCCAGCAGTTTGCGGGTCTCCTTAGCTAACTATGGCTACACCTTC
TRBV7-8	.	TRBJ2-7	many	CASATRPLEYEQYF	TGTGCCAGCGCTACTAGACCTTTGGAATACGAGCAGTACTTC
TRBV5-1	.	TRBJ2-7	.	CASSLEEGSWYF	TGCGCCAGCAGCTTGGAGGAGGGGTCGTGGTACTTC
TRBV20-1	TRBD1	TRBJ2-7	.	CSARGQGLSYEQYF	TGCAGTGCTAGGGGACAGGGTCTTTCCTACGAGCAGTACTTC
TRBV10-3	.	TRBJ1-1	.	CAISPSLGYTEAFF	TGTGCCATCAGCCCGTCACTGGGTTACACTGAAGCTTTCTTT
TRBV7-8	.	TRBJ1-4	many	CASSPGGRTNEKLFF	TGTGCCAGCAGCCCAGGTGGAAGGACTAATGAAAAACTGTTTTTT
TRBV7-8	TRBD1	TRBJ2-7	many	CASSFRQGETYEQYF	TGTGCCAGCAGCTTCCGACAGGGAGAAACCTACGAGCAGTACTTC
TRBV6-2/TRBV6-3	.	TRBJ2-6	.	CASTSVKTVIGANVLTF	TGTGCCAGCACTTCCGTGAAAACAGTGATAGGGGCCAACGTCCTGACTTTC
TRBV18	.	TRBJ2-5	few	CASSPWENQETQYF	TGTGCCAGCTCACCGTGGGAGAACCAAGAGACCCAGTACTTC
TRBV7-2	TRBD2	TRBJ2-1	many	CASTLVAGGQVEQFF	TGTGCCAGCACCCTAGTAGCGGGGGGCCAGGTTGAGCAGTTCTTC